The 27 T cell receptor beta chains presented below share a single source sample, sequenced in a study of blood T cell repertoires in COVID-19. Clones were read by immunoSEQ multiplex PCR, and TCRdb kept only the in-frame ones, dropping some. The table has around 300,000 clones, more than 80% seen once. The sample was peripheral blood. All receptors come from a woman aged 25 to 39 with COVID-19, enrolled during active disease.

V and J are TRBV6-5 and TRBJ2-3, with a tentative D call TRBD2 (6 bases). The CDR3 runs to 15 residues. V lost 5 bases, J lost 0 bases, and 12 bases lay in between. Germline V gene sequence: CDR1 MNHEY, CDR2 SVGAGI. CDR3 bases: TGTGCCAGCAGTCCGCGGGACGGAAGCACAGATACGCAGTATTTT. Translating gives CASSPRDGSTDTQYF.

The count of this clone is one. This chain uses TRBV7-9 with TRBJ2-2; maybe TRBD2 (5 bases). This CDR3 has 14 residues. Germline loops: CDR1 SEHNR, CDR2 FQNEAQ (reference sequence). Trimming stripped 2 bases from V and 5 bases from J, with 9 bases between. In DNA form, the CDR3 reads TGTGCCAGCAGCTTAACCGGCGGGACCGGGGAGCTGTTTTTT. It specifies CASSLTGGTGELFF.

The V gene is TRBV19, the J gene TRBJ2-1; a possible D gene is TRBD1 (7 bases). Germline lookup yields CDR1 LNHDA and CDR2 SQIVND (reference sequence). There are 14 residues in the CDR3. The V gene lost 5 bases and the J gene lost 8 bases, with 16 bases spanning the gap. The CDR3 DNA reads as TGTGCCAGTAGTCGGCAGGGGGGATACTATGAGCAGTTCTTC. It is translated as CASSRQGGYYEQFF.

The CDR3 protein is CAWRRGGGSYEQYF. The CDR3 region has the DNA TGTGCCTGGAGGAGAGGCGGGGGGTCCTACGAGCAGTACTTC. J is TRBJ2-7 and V is TRBV30, with 8 bases that match TRBD2. V lost 3 bases to trimming and J lost 1 base; unmatched junction nucleotides: 5. Germline V gene sequence: CDR1 GTSNPN, CDR2 SVGIG (reference sequence). This CDR3 is 14 amino acids long.

The J gene is TRBJ2-7, the V gene TRBV19; D gene unclear. Trimming left V 5 bases short and J 6 bases short, with 20 bases between. Germline V gives CDR1 LNHDA, CDR2 SQIVND (reference sequence). The CDR3 spans 15 residues. The CDR3 spells CASSRRPGVMSEQYF. For the CDR3, the DNA is TGTGCCAGTAGTCGTCGGCCGGGTGTTATGTCCGAGCAGTACTTC.

This chain joins TRBV5-1 and TRBJ2-2; 10 bases are shared with TRBD2. The germline CDR1 and CDR2 sequences are SGHRS and YFSETQ. The CDR3 contains 16 residues. V trimming: 4 bases; J trimming: 7 bases; junction bases outside the gene matches: 10. In DNA form, the CDR3 reads TGCGCCAGCAGCGCAGCGGGAGGGCCGTTGGGCGGGGAGCTGTTTTTT. As protein: CASSAAGGPLGGELFF.

This chain uses TRBV2 with TRBJ2-3; 13 bases map to TRBD2. The germline CDR1 and CDR2 sequences are SNHLY and FYNNEI. The CDR3 consists of 15 residues. V shed 5 bases and J 2 bases; nucleotides not matched to a gene: 1. The CDR3 nucleotides are TGTGCCAGCAGTACTAGCGGGAGGGCCACAGATACGCAGTATTTT. This codes for CASSTSGRATDTQYF. The full variable domain, rest sourced from reference TRBV2 and TRBJ2-3, is EPEVTQTPSHQVTQMGQEVILRCVPISNHLYFYWYRQILGQKVEFLVSFYNNEISEKSEIFDDQFSVERPDGSNFTLKIRSTKLEDSAMYFCASSTSGRATDTQYFGPGTRLTVL.

This clone was seen a handful of times. V and J are TRBV2 and TRBJ1-2; 12 bases fit TRBD1. Germline loops: CDR1 SNHLY, CDR2 FYNNEI. The CDR3 has 16 residues. V shed 3 bases, J shed 8 bases, and the junction held 10 bases outside the gene matches. CDR3 nucleotide sequence: TGTGCCAGCAGTGACTCCCCGGGACAGGGGGCGCGGGGCTACACCTTC. Amino acid sequence: CASSDSPGQGARGYTF.

This clone was picked up one time. The chain joins TRBV30 to TRBJ1-6; 8 nucleotides agree with TRBD1. With 4 bases clipped from V and 6 bases from J, the junction kept 11 bases outside the gene matches. The CDR3 is 16 amino acids. CDR1 is GTSNPN, CDR2 SVGIG, per germline (reference sequence). CDR3 sequence reads: CAWKELDRGRNSPLHF. In DNA, the CDR3 is TGTGCCTGGAAGGAACTCGACAGGGGTCGTAATTCACCCCTCCACTTT.

The table lists this clone with a few counts. The chain couples TRBV9 to TRBJ1-2; the match to TRBD1 covers 10 bases. This CDR3 has 15 residues. CDR1 SGDLS and CDR2 YYNGEE come from the germline V gene. Germline trimming cut 4 bases from V and 1 base from J; bases unmatched to any gene: 4. DNA of the CDR3: TGTGCCAGCAGCTTCGGACAGGGGGTTAACTATGGCTACACCTTC. It yields the protein CASSFGQGVNYGYTF.

This clone occurred a few times. The chain couples TRBV7-3 to TRBJ2-1, with 14 bases lining up with TRBD2. Trimming at V came to 5 bases and at J to 8 bases, leaving 11 bases not matched to a gene. Germline assignment: CDR1 SGHTA and CDR2 FQGTGA. The CDR3 covers 17 residues. CDR3 sequence reads: CASSRTAPGLAGDEQFF. In nucleotides, the CDR3 is TGTGCCAGCAGCCGTACCGCCCCGGGACTAGCGGGAGATGAGCAGTTCTTC. Supplemented by reference TRBV7-3 and TRBJ2-1, the full variable domain reads GAGVSQTPSNKVTEKGKYVELRCDPISGHTALYWYRQSLGQGPEFLIYFQGTGAADDSGLPNDRFFAVRPEGSVSTLKIQRTERGDSAVYLCASSRTAPGLAGDEQFFGPGTRLTVL.

The CDR3 here is CASSLRGGREKLFF. CDR3 nucleotides: TGTGCCAGCAGCTTAAGAGGGGGTCGTGAAAAACTGTTTTTT. The J gene is TRBJ1-4, the V gene TRBV7-3; D might be TRBD1 (6 bases). CDR1 is SGHTA and CDR2 is FQGTGA in the germline V gene. V was pared by 1 base and J by 7 bases, with 10 bases between. This CDR3 comprises 14 residues.

This clone was detected once. The genes are TRBV9 and TRBJ2-1, with 10 positions matching TRBD2. The CDR3 runs 17 residues. After removal of 4 bases from V and 2 bases from J, the junction contained 9 bases not matched to a gene. Germline V lookup: CDR1 SGDLS, CDR2 YYNGEE. CDR3 sequence: CASSPRVAGGTYNEQFF. CDR3 nucleotide sequence: TGTGCCAGCAGCCCCCGTGTAGCGGGAGGCACCTACAATGAGCAGTTCTTC. Drawing the rest from reference TRBV9 and TRBJ2-1, the complete variable domain is DSGVTQTPKHLITATGQRVTLRCSPRSGDLSVYWYQQSLDQGLQFLIQYYNGEERAKGNILERFSAQQFPDLHSELNLSSLELGDSALYFCASSPRVAGGTYNEQFFGPGTRLTVL.

The V gene is TRBV7-2, the J gene TRBJ2-3; 11 bases match TRBD2. This CDR3 has 18 residues. V dropped 1 base and J dropped 4; count of bases not matched to a gene: 10. Germline assignment: CDR1 SGHTA and CDR2 FQGNSA. The CDR3, as DNA: TGTGCCAGCAGCTTAGAGATTGGACTAGCGGGTTTGGCAGATACGCAGTATTTT. As protein: CASSLEIGLAGLADTQYF.

The J gene is TRBJ1-2, the V gene TRBV10-3; possibly TRBD1 for D (6 bases). V was cut by 2 bases and J by 3 bases, with 13 bases left in between. In germline, CDR1 is ENHRY, CDR2 SYGVKD. The length of the CDR3 is 15 residues. DNA of the CDR3: TGTGCCATCAGTGAGCCCACAGGGTACGACTATGGCTACACCTTC. This sequence encodes CAISEPTGYDYGYTF.

This chain connects TRBV7-9 to TRBJ1-2; weak D call: TRBD1 (6 bases). Trimming cost V 1 base and J 5 bases, with 11 bases left between them. Germline V gene data show CDR1 as SEHNR and CDR2 as FQNEAQ (reference sequence). The CDR3 is made up of 14 amino acids. Here the CDR3 DNA reads TGTGCCAGCAGCTTAGTTGCAGGGGAGTATGGCTACACCTTC. Protein sequence: CASSLVAGEYGYTF.

The V and J genes are TRBV7-3 and TRBJ1-3, with a tentative D call TRBD1 (6 bases). The length of the CDR3 is 13 residues. Germline loops: CDR1 SGHTA, CDR2 FQGTGA. V shed 5 bases and J shed 3 bases, with 8 bases lying between them. The CDR3 bases are TGTGCCAGCAGCCAGGGGATTGGAAACACCATATATTTT. It is translated as CASSQGIGNTIYF.

The chain uses TRBV7-8 and TRBJ1-6; D is possibly TRBD1 (5 bases). This CDR3 has 16 residues. Per the germline V gene, CDR1 is SGHVS and CDR2 is FQNEAQ. V was shortened by 5 bases and J by 6 bases, with 17 bases between the two germline ends. CDR3 in amino acids: CASSTSRSGGNSPLHF. CDR3 coding DNA: TGTGCCAGCAGCACGTCGAGGTCGGGGGGTAATTCACCCCTCCACTTT.

This clone was observed a few times. The chain is built from TRBV19 and TRBJ2-7; D is possibly TRBD2 (5 bases). Germline V gene data show CDR1 as LNHDA and CDR2 as SQIVND (reference sequence). V was shortened by 6 bases and J by 0 bases, with 15 bases between the two germline ends. CDR3 length: 15 amino acids. In nucleotides, the CDR3 is TGTGCCAGTAGCCCGGCGGGCGGTCTCTCCTACGAGCAGTACTTC. This translates into CASSPAGGLSYEQYF.

The rearrangement links TRBV7-2 to TRBJ2-3, with D possibly TRBD1 on 5 matching bases. Between the trimmed V and J ends, which lost 0 bases and 1 base, there was a span of 11 bases. Germline V gives CDR1 SGHTA, CDR2 FQGNSA. CDR3 length equals 16 residues. The CDR3 reads CASSLAPLTGTDTQYF. In DNA form, the CDR3 reads TGTGCCAGCAGCTTAGCCCCCTTGACAGGCACAGATACGCAGTATTTT.

The chain uses TRBV2 and TRBJ2-6, with 7 nucleotides matching TRBD2. CDR1 is SNHLY, CDR2 FYNNEI, per germline. J lost 0 bases, V lost 8 bases, and 7 bases had no gene match. This CDR3 comprises 16 residues. CDR3 sequence: CASGTNRRSGANVLTF. DNA for the CDR3: TGTGCCAGCGGGACTAACCGGCGCTCTGGGGCCAACGTCCTGACTTTC.

The CDR3 DNA reads TGTGCCAGCAGCCTGACCGGGACAGGGGGAGAGACCCAGTACTTC. It codes for CASSLTGTGGETQYF. V gene TRBV5-6 combines with J gene TRBJ2-5; TRBD1 aligns across 11 bases. The CDR3 runs to 15 residues. The V and J ends lost 4 bases and 4 bases, in that order; junction bases with no gene match: 6. Germline V lookup: CDR1 SGHDT, CDR2 YYEEEE. Complete variable domain (other parts from reference TRBV5-6 and TRBJ2-5): DAGVTQSPTHLIKTRGQQVTLRCSPKSGHDTVSWYQQALGQGPQFIFQYYEEEERQRGNFPDRFSGHQFPNYSSELNVNALLLGDSALYLCASSLTGTGGETQYFGPGTRLLVL.

CDR3 bases: TGTGCCAGCAGCAGGAGAGCAGGACTTTATAGCAATCAGCCCCAGCATTTT. The encoded protein is CASSRRAGLYSNQPQHF. The chain couples TRBV21-1 to TRBJ1-5. TRBV21-1 is noted as a pseudogene. The CDR3 contains 17 residues.

The chain carries TRBV27 and TRBJ2-2; perhaps TRBD1 as D (5 bases). Trimming pared 2 bases from V and 2 bases from J, leaving 21 bases between. Germline-derived CDR1 and CDR2 are MNHEY and SMNVEV (reference sequence). There are 19 residues in the CDR3. The CDR3 loop is CASSLAPGYRGVNTGELFF. The CDR3, as DNA: TGTGCCAGCAGTTTAGCCCCTGGTTATAGGGGCGTAAACACCGGGGAGCTGTTTTTT.

The chain carries TRBV29-1 and TRBJ2-2; no clear D gene. V shed 4 bases and J shed 7 bases, with 10 bases lying between them. CDR1 is SQVTM and CDR2 is ANQGSEA in the germline V gene. This CDR3 region has 12 residues. The CDR3 region is CSVGQPDGELFF. CDR3 nucleotides: TGCAGCGTTGGACAACCCGACGGGGAGCTGTTTTTT.

The rearrangement uses TRBV15 and TRBJ2-7; D gene unclear. This CDR3 comprises 13 residues. Germline V gene lookup returns CDR1 LNHNV and CDR2 YYDKDF (reference sequence). Trimming cost V 1 base and J 5 bases, with 9 bases left between them. The chain's CDR3 is CATSRVPLDEQYF. CDR3 nucleotides: TGTGCCACCAGCAGAGTTCCACTGGACGAGCAGTACTTC.

The chain is built from TRBV9 and TRBJ2-3, with 7 bases aligning to TRBD1. Germline V gene sequence: CDR1 SGDLS, CDR2 YYNGEE. There are 16 residues in the CDR3. Trimming at V came to 4 bases and at J to 1 base, leaving 9 bases not matched to a gene. The CDR3 protein is CASSPEGGLGTDTQYF. CDR3 coding DNA: TGTGCCAGCAGCCCCGAAGGGGGCCTTGGCACAGATACGCAGTATTTT.